This T cell receptor beta chain originates from a study of blood T cell repertoires in COVID-19. About this clone itself: One end of the junction does not line up with germline, which may come from a read error.

Participants were aged roughly 18 to 89 years from more than 20 US areas. What the recovered Cohort 3 donors had was two negative PCRs, clearance, or symptom resolution. Only in-frame clones appear in the TCRdb table, and some are missing; sequencing was by immunoSEQ multiplex PCR. This table has 150,000 to 200,000 clones, roughly 80% appearing once. The TCR comes from a man aged 45-65 years who had recovered from COVID-19. Specimen: PBMCs or T cells enriched from blood (not recorded which).

DNA of the CDR3: TGTGCCAGCAGGGAAGGGTCCGGTTATAGCAATCAGCCCCAGCATTTT. Encoded protein: CASREGSGYSNQPQHF. V and J are TRBV6-1 and TRBJ1-5; D not resolved. Per germline, CDR1 MNHNS and CDR2 SASEGT. The CDR3 is 16 amino acids.